This TCR beta chain was retrieved from a study of tissue T cells after allogeneic stem cell transplantation. Stated time point: mouse harvest day 14 after allogeneic transplant. Tail vein injection delivered 10^7 T-cell-depleted bone marrow cells and 10^6 splenic CD5+ T cells. Mice had MHC-mismatched B6 into BALB/c GVHD, sampled day 7 or 14. Comments on this clone: Genes here carry mouse names. The read ends 1 residue shy of where the CDR3 ends; the end is completed using the germline J gene.

The germline V gene has CDR1 LGHNA and CDR2 YSYQKL. V was cut by 4 bases and J by 8 bases, with 7 bases left in between. This CDR3 is 11 amino acids long. Survey-depth TCRbeta CDR3 sequencing reported V/J genes and productive frequencies. TCRdb keeps only in-frame clones here, not all; method: immunoSEQ multiplex PCR. Among 4,800 or so clones listed, around a third were seen once. What was sequenced was skin. The receptor comes from a female BALB/c mouse given C57BL/6 T cells with graft-versus-host disease after an allogeneic hematopoietic cell transplant. This chain connects TRBV2 to TRBJ2-4; D gene uncertain. Incomplete CDR3 DNA: TGTGCCAGCAGCCCTCTCAGCACCTTGTAC. Translation: CASSPLSTLY. The full CDR3 sequence reads CASSPLSTLYF.